This is a list of T cell receptor beta chains from one sample in a study of cytomegalovirus exposure and HLA in healthy donors. The assay was immunoSEQ multiplex PCR, and TCRdb's table has in-frame clones only and misses some. The table includes approximately 150,000 clones, approximately 68% detected once. The specimen sequenced was PBMCs. The source of these receptors is a man aged 35 to 55 in good health and CMV-seronegative. The CDR3 runs from the conserved cysteine through the conserved F or W. A D gene is named only where the DNA matches it firmly. The size of a clone is reported for some rows only, either as once, few or many, or as a class for expanded clones.

V gene: TRBV9; clone size: few; D gene: TRBD1; J gene: TRBJ2-7; CDR3 DNA: TGTGCCAGCAGCACGTCGACAGGGACCTACGAGCAGTACTTC; CDR3 protein: CASSTSTGTYEQYF
V gene: TRBV7-2; clone size: -; D gene: -; J gene: TRBJ2-7; CDR3 DNA: TGTGCCAGCAGCCCCCATAGCGTGAGCTCCTACGAGCAGTACTTC; CDR3 protein: CASSPHSVSSYEQYF
V gene: TRBV2; clone size: -; D gene: -; J gene: TRBJ1-1; CDR3 DNA: TGTGCCAGCAGCCCTGTTATTGAAGCTTTCTTT; CDR3 protein: CASSPVIEAFF
V gene: TRBV7-6; clone size: -; D gene: TRBD1; J gene: TRBJ2-2; CDR3 DNA: TGTGCCAGCAGCCCTTCGGGGACAGCCGGGGAGCTGTTTTTT; CDR3 protein: CASSPSGTAGELFF
V gene: TRBV4-1; clone size: -; D gene: TRBD2; J gene: TRBJ2-3; CDR3 DNA: TGCGCCAGCAGCCAGGAAGATAGCGGGGGTGCGACAGATACGCAGTATTTT; CDR3 protein: CASSQEDSGGATDTQYF
V gene: TRBV29-1; clone size: -; D gene: TRBD1; J gene: TRBJ1-6; CDR3 DNA: TGCAGCGCCGCGGGACAGGGGCATTCACCCCTCCACTTT; CDR3 protein: CSAAGQGHSPLHF
V gene: TRBV25-1; clone size: -; D gene: -; J gene: TRBJ2-1; CDR3 DNA: TGTGCCAGCAGTGAAGTTTCCGGGAATTATGAGCAGTTCTTC; CDR3 protein: CASSEVSGNYEQFF
V gene: TRBV28; clone size: once; D gene: -; J gene: TRBJ1-1; CDR3 DNA: TGTGCCAGCAGTCCTGTTCTACAGCAGGTGAACACTGAAGCTTTCTTT; CDR3 protein: CASSPVLQQVNTEAFF
V gene: TRBV5-1; clone size: -; D gene: TRBD2; J gene: TRBJ2-3; CDR3 DNA: TGCGCCAGCAGAGCTGGGACGAGCGGGGAGACAGATACGCAGTATTTT; CDR3 protein: CASRAGTSGETDTQYF
V gene: TRBV29-1; clone size: -; D gene: -; J gene: TRBJ1-1; CDR3 DNA: TGCAGCGTTGAAGAGGCGGGGCTTACTGAAGCTTTCTTT; CDR3 protein: CSVEEAGLTEAFF
V gene: TRBV29-1; clone size: -; D gene: -; J gene: TRBJ2-1; CDR3 DNA: TGCAGCGGAGACAACTCCTACAATGAGCAGTTCTTC; CDR3 protein: CSGDNSYNEQFF
V gene: TRBV9; clone size: -; D gene: -; J gene: TRBJ1-6; CDR3 DNA: TGTGCCAGCAGCCCCCTTGGAGGACTCTCCTATAATTCACCCCTCCACTTT; CDR3 protein: CASSPLGGLSYNSPLHF
V gene: TRBV4-1; clone size: -; D gene: TRBD2; J gene: TRBJ2-7; CDR3 DNA: TGCGCCAGCAGCCAAGCGGGGCTAGCGGGGGGGCTCGAGCAGTACTTC; CDR3 protein: CASSQAGLAGGLEQYF
V gene: TRBV6-5; clone size: few; D gene: TRBD1; J gene: TRBJ2-7; CDR3 DNA: TGTGCCAGCAGTACCACAGGGGACGAGCAGTACTTC; CDR3 protein: CASSTTGDEQYF
V gene: TRBV5-1; clone size: -; D gene: TRBD2; J gene: TRBJ2-1; CDR3 DNA: TGCGCCAGCAGCTTACGGACTAGCGGGGGGTTTGACAATGAGCAGTTCTTC; CDR3 protein: CASSLRTSGGFDNEQFF
V gene: TRBV19; clone size: -; D gene: TRBD1; J gene: TRBJ1-1; CDR3 DNA: TGTGCCAGTAGACAGACAGGGAGTGAAGCTTTCTTT; CDR3 protein: CASRQTGSEAFF
V gene: TRBV5-1; clone size: once; D gene: TRBD1; J gene: TRBJ2-7; CDR3 DNA: TGCGCCAGCAGCTTGGCCGGACAGGGGCGAACCTACGAGCAGTACTTC; CDR3 protein: CASSLAGQGRTYEQYF
V gene: TRBV5-1; clone size: -; D gene: TRBD1; J gene: TRBJ1-2; CDR3 DNA: TGCGCCAGCAGCCCTTGGACAGGGGTGAGCTATGGCTACACCTTC; CDR3 protein: CASSPWTGVSYGYTF
V gene: TRBV7-2; clone size: -; D gene: TRBD1; J gene: TRBJ2-7; CDR3 DNA: TGTGCCAGCAGCAGGACAGGGGGCCGGCATGCCTACGAGCAGTACTTC; CDR3 protein: CASSRTGGRHAYEQYF
V gene: TRBV9; clone size: -; D gene: -; J gene: TRBJ2-1; CDR3 DNA: TGTGCCAGCAGCGTAGGGACAGTAAACTACAATGAGCAGTTCTTC; CDR3 protein: CASSVGTVNYNEQFF
V gene: TRBV9; clone size: -; D gene: -; J gene: TRBJ2-1; CDR3 DNA: TGTGCCAGCAGCGTATTGTCTGATGAGCAGTTCTTC; CDR3 protein: CASSVLSDEQFF
V gene: TRBV10-2; clone size: -; D gene: TRBD2; J gene: TRBJ2-1; CDR3 DNA: TGCGCCAGCTCGACTAGCGGGAGGGCCAATGAGCAGTTCTTC; CDR3 protein: CASSTSGRANEQFF
V gene: TRBV7-6; clone size: -; D gene: TRBD2; J gene: TRBJ2-2; CDR3 DNA: TGTGCCAGCAGCTTAAGGGCTAGCGGAGTTCACAGCACCGGGGAGCTGTTTTTT; CDR3 protein: CASSLRASGVHSTGELFF
V gene: TRBV5-1; clone size: -; D gene: -; J gene: TRBJ2-2; CDR3 DNA: TGCGCCAGCAGCCCAAGAGAAAGGGGAACAACCGGGGAGCTGTTTTTT; CDR3 protein: CASSPRERGTTGELFF
V gene: TRBV4-1; clone size: -; D gene: TRBD2; J gene: TRBJ2-1; CDR3 DNA: TGCGCCAGCAGCTGGACTAGCGGGAGCGGGGAGCAGTTCTTC; CDR3 protein: CASSWTSGSGEQFF
V gene: TRBV6-1; clone size: -; D gene: -; J gene: TRBJ1-5; CDR3 DNA: TGTGCCAGCAGTGATTCACCCGACAGGCCATCGGAGCCCCAGCATTTT; CDR3 protein: CASSDSPDRPSEPQHF
V gene: TRBV19; clone size: -; D gene: -; J gene: TRBJ1-1; CDR3 DNA: TGTGCCAGTAGTATAGATCTATTAGGGCAGGGGCCGAACACTGAAGCTTTCTTT; CDR3 protein: CASSIDLLGQGPNTEAFF
V gene: TRBV10-2; clone size: few; D gene: -; J gene: TRBJ2-7; CDR3 DNA: TGCGCCAGCAGTGAGTTAGACTACGAGCAGTACTTC; CDR3 protein: CASSELDYEQYF
V gene: TRBV4-2; clone size: -; D gene: -; J gene: TRBJ2-5; CDR3 DNA: TGTGCCAGCAGCCAAGTTCAGGGCCCACAGGGGACCCAGTACTTC; CDR3 protein: CASSQVQGPQGTQYF
V gene: TRBV7-2; clone size: -; D gene: -; J gene: TRBJ2-2; CDR3 DNA: TGTGCCAGCAGCTTAGTGGCAGCCGGGGAGCTGTTTTTT; CDR3 protein: CASSLVAAGELFF
V gene: TRBV7-9; clone size: few; D gene: -; J gene: TRBJ2-3; CDR3 DNA: TGTGCCAGCAGCTTAGATATCCGGGCGCAGTATTTT; CDR3 protein: CASSLDIRAQYF
V gene: TRBV6-1; clone size: few; D gene: TRBD2; J gene: TRBJ2-7; CDR3 DNA: TGTGCCAGCACCCCTCTAGCGGGAGAACCCTACGAGCAGTACTTC; CDR3 protein: CASTPLAGEPYEQYF
V gene: TRBV5-1; clone size: once; D gene: -; J gene: TRBJ2-5; CDR3 DNA: TGCGCCAGCAACTTGGGCAGGGAAGAGACCCAGTACTTC; CDR3 protein: CASNLGREETQYF
V gene: TRBV29-1; clone size: -; D gene: -; J gene: TRBJ2-5; CDR3 DNA: TGCAGCGTTGGAAGGAGTCACGAGACCCAGTACTTC; CDR3 protein: CSVGRSHETQYF
V gene: TRBV14; clone size: -; D gene: -; J gene: TRBJ2-7; CDR3 DNA: TGTGCCAGCAGCCCCGGGTGGGTGAGCTCCTACGAGCAGTACTTC; CDR3 protein: CASSPGWVSSYEQYF
V gene: TRBV2; clone size: -; D gene: TRBD1; J gene: TRBJ1-4; CDR3 DNA: TGTGCCAGCAGTGGCCGAGGGTCGACAGGGGGGGGTGAAAAACTGTTTTTT; CDR3 protein: CASSGRGSTGGGEKLFF
V gene: TRBV7-8; clone size: few; D gene: TRBD1; J gene: TRBJ2-7; CDR3 DNA: TGTGCCAGCAGCTCGCCCCGGACAGGGGGCACGTACGAGCAGTACTTC; CDR3 protein: CASSSPRTGGTYEQYF
V gene: TRBV28; clone size: -; D gene: TRBD2; J gene: TRBJ2-7; CDR3 DNA: TGTGCCAGCAGTTCGGGAGGGACCTACGAGCAGTACTTC; CDR3 protein: CASSSGGTYEQYF
V gene: TRBV29-1; clone size: -; D gene: TRBD1; J gene: TRBJ1-3; CDR3 DNA: TGCAGCGTGGAACTCACAGGGGGCATAACTGGAAACACCATATATTTT; CDR3 protein: CSVELTGGITGNTIYF
V gene: TRBV7-2; clone size: -; D gene: TRBD2; J gene: TRBJ2-2; CDR3 DNA: TGTGCCAGCAGCCGGACTAGCGGTGGGACCGGGGAGCTGTTTTTT; CDR3 protein: CASSRTSGGTGELFF
V gene: TRBV9; clone size: -; D gene: TRBD2; J gene: TRBJ2-1; CDR3 DNA: TGTGCCAGCAGCGTTATAGCGGGAGAGCAGTACAATGAGCAGTTCTTC; CDR3 protein: CASSVIAGEQYNEQFF
V gene: TRBV9; clone size: -; D gene: TRBD2; J gene: TRBJ2-1; CDR3 DNA: TGTGCCAGCAGCGCCCCTAGCGGAGGTCAGTTCTTC; CDR3 protein: CASSAPSGGQFF
V gene: TRBV4-1; clone size: few; D gene: -; J gene: TRBJ2-2; CDR3 DNA: TGCGCCAGCAGCCAACCCGTCCGCGGAGGGGAGCTGTTTTTT; CDR3 protein: CASSQPVRGGELFF
V gene: TRBV7-3; clone size: few; D gene: -; J gene: TRBJ1-1; CDR3 DNA: TGTGCCAGCAGCTTAACTGGCAAGAACACTGAAGCTTTCTTT; CDR3 protein: CASSLTGKNTEAFF
V gene: TRBV7-8; clone size: -; D gene: TRBD2; J gene: TRBJ2-5; CDR3 DNA: TGTGCCAGCAGCTTAGTCGGCCTAGCGGGGGGACGGATGAAAGAGACCCAGTACTTC; CDR3 protein: CASSLVGLAGGRMKETQYF
V gene: TRBV15; clone size: once; D gene: TRBD2; J gene: TRBJ2-1; CDR3 DNA: TGTGCCACCAGCAGAAGCGGGATGATTGCCAGTGGAATGTCCTACAATGAGCAGTTCTTC; CDR3 protein: CATSRSGMIASGMSYNEQFF
V gene: TRBV4-1; clone size: -; D gene: TRBD2; J gene: TRBJ2-3; CDR3 DNA: TGCGCCAGCAGCCAAGGACTAGCGGGAGGCACAGATACGCAGTATTTT; CDR3 protein: CASSQGLAGGTDTQYF
V gene: TRBV9; clone size: -; D gene: -; J gene: TRBJ2-3; CDR3 DNA: TGTGCCAGCAGCAGGGACTTGGGGGATACGCAGTATTTT; CDR3 protein: CASSRDLGDTQYF